Listed here are 30 T cell receptor beta chains from one sample, sequenced in a study of spatial heterogeneity in lung cancer (dated by TCRdb to between 2017 and 2020). The library came from 5' RACE. Instrument on record: NextSeq 500. The public reads were reprocessed in TCRdb via fastp at Q25 and MiXCR, keeping in-frame beta chains. Duplicate CDR3 protein sequences are folded into a single record with the most common DNA and genes. This sample has about 120,000 distinct CDR3 sequences in its table, and 12% of those were observed once. Roughly 17% of the sample rests with the top ten. Sample time point, as interpreted from the label and publication: blood at routine non-recurrence follow-up after resection. Whole RNA extracted from tumor and nontumor lung tissue, or from cryopreserved PBMC samples, was used for TCR sequencing without cell sorting. This specimen was PBMCs, taken at follow-up. The receptors were gathered from a male donor with early-stage non-small cell lung cancer.

V and J are TRBV3-1 and TRBJ1-1; 11 nucleotides agree with TRBD1. Looked up from germline, CDR1 is LGHDT and CDR2 is YNNKEL (reference sequence). The J segment lost 4 bases and the V segment lost 4 bases, leaving 5 bases of the junction unmatched. The CDR3 runs 15 residues. CDR3 residues: CASSRTGGLATEAFF. The CDR3 DNA reads TGTGCCAGCAGCCGGACAGGGGGCTTGGCCACTGAAGCTTTCTTT. The whole variable domain, filled in from reference TRBV3-1 and TRBJ1-1, reads DTAVSQTPKYLVTQMGNDKSIKCEQNLGHDTMYWYKQDSKKFLKIMFSYNNKELIINETVPNRFSPKSPDKAHLNLHINSLELGDSAVYFCASSRTGGLATEAFFGQGTRLTVV.

The chain recombines TRBV20-1 with TRBJ2-3; D not certain. This CDR3 has 11 amino acids. V lost 7 bases and J lost 0, with 5 bases in between. Germline CDR1 is DFQATT and CDR2 is SNEGSKA (reference sequence). The CDR3: CSEGSTDTQYF. The CDR3 DNA is TGCAGTGAAGGTAGCACAGATACGCAGTATTTT.

This clonotype was detected ten times or more. V is TRBV3-1 and J is TRBJ1-1, with D hard to call. V was clipped by 1 base and J by 6 bases, with 6 bases between them. Germline CDR1 and CDR2: LGHDT and YNNKEL (reference sequence). This CDR3 is built from 12 residues. The CDR3 sequence is CASSQVQSEAFF. The CDR3 bases are TGTGCCAGCAGCCAAGTCCAATCTGAAGCTTTCTTT. Combining the CDR3 with reference TRBV3-1 and TRBJ1-1 gives the whole variable domain DTAVSQTPKYLVTQMGNDKSIKCEQNLGHDTMYWYKQDSKKFLKIMFSYNNKELIINETVPNRFSPKSPDKAHLNLHINSLELGDSAVYFCASSQVQSEAFFGQGTRLTVV.

This clonotype was counted a few times. The chain joins TRBV5-1 to TRBJ2-2; 10 positions match TRBD2. J was trimmed by 5 bases and V by 4 bases; bases with no gene match: 2. The CDR3 loop spans 14 amino acids. Germline V gives CDR1 SGHRS, CDR2 YFSETQ. CDR3 sequence: CASSLSGRTGELFF. CDR3 sequence (DNA): TGCGCCAGCAGCCTTAGCGGGAGGACCGGGGAGCTGTTTTTT.

The chain recombines TRBV24-1 with TRBJ2-1, with D unresolved. The CDR3 has 16 residues. Germline CDR1 KGHDR, CDR2 SFDVKD. V shed 0 bases and J shed 1 base, with 9 bases lying between them. The CDR3 here is CATSDLDTSSYNEQFF. DNA of the CDR3: TGTGCCACCAGTGATTTGGACACAAGTTCCTACAATGAGCAGTTCTTC.

CDR3 DNA: TGCGCCAGCAGATCCCTACTGGGGTCTAGCACAGATACGCAGTATTTT. Encoded protein: CASRSLLGSSTDTQYF. This chain links TRBV5-1 with TRBJ2-3; D not resolved. With 5 bases removed from V and 0 bases from J, the gap between germline ends came to 16 bases. Germline V CDR1 and CDR2: SGHRS, YFSETQ. The CDR3 sequence is 16 residues long.

The gene calls are TRBV13 and TRBJ1-3; weak D call: TRBD1 (6 bases). The CDR3 contains 14 residues. Deletions cut 2 bases from V and 4 bases from J, with 9 bases between. Germline assignment: CDR1 PRHDT and CDR2 FYEKMQ (reference sequence). In nucleotides, the CDR3 is TGTGCCAGCAGCTTACCAGGGGCCGGAAACACCATATATTTT. Amino acid sequence: CASSLPGAGNTIYF.

This chain uses TRBV7-3 with TRBJ2-1, with 7 bases lining up with TRBD1. Unmatched junction bases numbered 1, after V lost 4 bases and J lost 4 bases. The CDR3 has 13 residues. Germline-derived CDR1 and CDR2 are SGHTA and FQGTGA. The CDR3 sequence: CASSSQGYNEQFF. CDR3 nucleotides: TGTGCCAGCAGCTCACAGGGGTACAATGAGCAGTTCTTC.

This clonotype has a handful of counts. The genes are TRBV4-3 and TRBJ2-3; a possible D gene is TRBD2 (6 bases). The CDR3 contains 16 residues. V lost 0 bases and J 2 bases, leaving 12 bases between the germline ends. CDR1 is LGHNA and CDR2 is YSLEER in the germline V gene. In DNA, the CDR3 is TGCGCCAGCAGCCAAGACGGGACTGCTTTCACAGATACGCAGTATTTT. This sequence encodes CASSQDGTAFTDTQYF.

The table lists this clonotype with a few counts. The chain uses TRBV2 and TRBJ1-5; possible D gene TRBD1, 6 bases. V dropped 4 bases and J dropped 2 bases, with 9 bases sitting between them. The CDR3 length is 14 residues. CDR1 is SNHLY and CDR2 is FYNNEI in the germline V gene. For the CDR3, the DNA is TGTGCCAGCAGTGTACAGGGCGGCAATCAGCCCCAGCATTTT. The encoded protein is CASSVQGGNQPQHF.

V and J are TRBV19 and TRBJ2-2; maybe TRBD1 (5 bases). The CDR3 is 16 residues long. Germline V gene data show CDR1 as LNHDA and CDR2 as SQIVND (reference sequence). The ends were cut back, 1 base at V and 6 bases at J, with 15 bases in the middle. The CDR3, as DNA: TGTGCCAGTAGTATAGTTTATAGACAGACCCCCGGGGAGCTGTTTTTT. This sequence encodes CASSIVYRQTPGELFF. Full variable domain (missing parts from reference TRBV19 and TRBJ2-2): DGGITQSPKYLFRKEGQNVTLSCEQNLNHDAMYWYRQDPGQGLRLIYYSQIVNDFQKGDIAEGYSVSREKKESFPLTVTSAQKNPTAFYLCASSIVYRQTPGELFFGEGSRLTVL.

The sample holds a few counts of this clonotype. The rearrangement joins TRBV4-1 to TRBJ2-3; D might be TRBD1 or TRBD2, each matching 7 bases. CDR1 is MGHRA, CDR2 YSYEKL, per germline. Trimming took 4 bases from V and 4 from J, leaving 15 bases between them. The CDR3 length is 15 residues. CDR3 sequence: CASSLQGGQADTQYF. CDR3 nucleotides: TGCGCCAGCAGCCTTCAGGGGGGGCAAGCAGATACGCAGTATTTT.

V usage is TRBV18 and J usage is TRBJ2-7; D possibly matches TRBD1 or TRBD2 (5 bases each). This CDR3 has 14 amino acids. V lost 3 bases to trimming and J lost 7 bases, with 16 bases between them. From germline, CDR1 is KGHSH and CDR2 LQKENI. The DNA for the CDR3 is TGTGCCAGCTCACCGTCGGGACCGGAGTGGGAGCAGTACTTC. This gives the protein CASSPSGPEWEQYF.

This clonotype was seen many times. The chain uses TRBV7-2 and TRBJ2-3; possibly TRBD1 for D (5 bases). The V gene lost 4 bases and the J gene lost 0 bases, with 14 bases spanning the gap. Germline loops: CDR1 SGHTA, CDR2 FQGNSA. The CDR3 consists of 16 residues. In DNA form, the CDR3 reads TGTGCCAGCAGCTCCAGGGCAGGCAGAAGCACAGATACGCAGTATTTT. This codes for CASSSRAGRSTDTQYF.

In its sample, this clonotype was seen many times. This rearrangement joins TRBV9 to TRBJ2-1; 8 bases fit TRBD2. The trim removed 0 bases at V and 5 bases at J, leaving 4 bases unmatched. Germline V gene data show CDR1 as SGDLS and CDR2 as YYNGEE. CDR3 length: 15 amino acids. Here the CDR3 DNA reads TGTGCCAGCAGCGTAGACGGGGGGGCCCACAATGAGCAGTTCTTC. Protein product: CASSVDGGAHNEQFF.

This clonotype has a count of ten or more. The CDR3 DNA reads TGTGCCAGCAGTTACCAGGCAGGGAAGGATGAGCAGTTCTTC. The encoded protein is CASSYQAGKDEQFF. This chain connects TRBV6-5 to TRBJ2-1, with D possibly matching TRBD1 (5 bases). Trimming pared 2 bases from V and 8 bases from J, leaving 13 bases between. The germline V gene has CDR1 MNHEY and CDR2 SVGAGI. The CDR3 extends over 14 amino acids.

There are many counts of this clonotype. The genes are TRBV7-2 and TRBJ2-5; D uncertain. The CDR3 is made up of 13 amino acids. Trimming removed 4 bases from V and 1 base from J, with 7 bases in between. Germline V gene lookup returns CDR1 SGHTA and CDR2 FQGNSA. The CDR3: CASSYTAQETQYF. The CDR3 bases are TGTGCCAGCAGCTATACGGCCCAAGAGACCCAGTACTTC.

This clonotype was counted many times. The rearrangement links TRBV29-1 to TRBJ1-2; D possibly corresponds to TRBD1 (6 bases). This CDR3 comprises 12 residues. V was trimmed by 4 bases and J by 4 bases, leaving 10 bases between them. Germline loops: CDR1 SQVTM, CDR2 ANQGSEA. This CDR3 is CSVGTASYGYTF. The CDR3 DNA is TGCAGCGTTGGGACAGCCTCCTATGGCTACACCTTC.

There are a few counts of this clonotype. The chain couples TRBV20-1 to TRBJ1-4; D remains ambiguous. The CDR3 covers 12 residues. Germline CDR1 DFQATT, CDR2 SNEGSKA (reference sequence). V was shortened by 5 bases and J by 8 bases, with 12 bases between the two germline ends. The CDR3 loop reads CSALDRSEKLFF. The CDR3 DNA is TGCAGTGCTTTGGACCGTTCCGAAAAACTGTTTTTT.

This clonotype was counted only a few times. The chain joins TRBV10-3 to TRBJ2-2; D perhaps matches TRBD2 (7 bases). This CDR3 spans 17 amino acids. CDR1 is ENHRY, CDR2 SYGVKD, per germline. V lost 2 bases and J 3 bases, leaving 16 bases between the germline ends. The CDR3 bases are TGTGCCATCAGTGAGCAGCCTGCGGGGGCCTACACCGGGGAGCTGTTTTTT. Residues: CAISEQPAGAYTGELFF.

This clonotype was seen many times. This rearrangement joins TRBV21-1 to TRBJ2-6; the DNA was not used to check the table's D call, TRBD1. TRBV21-1 is a recognized pseudogene. The CDR3 is made up of 15 amino acids. The CDR3 protein is CATRDRASGANVLTF. DNA for the CDR3: TGTGCCACTCGGGACAGGGCCTCTGGGGCCAACGTCCTGACTTTC.

The table lists this clonotype with a few counts. This rearrangement joins TRBV5-5 to TRBJ1-1; D unresolved. Between the trimmed V and J ends, which lost 4 bases and 4 bases, there was a span of 14 bases. Germline V gives CDR1 SGHKS, CDR2 YYEKEE (reference sequence). The length of the CDR3 is 14 residues. For the CDR3, the DNA is TGTGCCAGCAGCCAAGTTCATTCGGGCACTGAAGCTTTCTTT. It yields the protein CASSQVHSGTEAFF.

This clonotype was seen at least ten times. The chain combines TRBV6-7 with TRBJ2-2; 7 positions match TRBD1. TRBV6-7 is identified as an open reading frame with a role that is uncertain. This CDR3 spans 16 amino acids. Trimming took 7 bases from V and 4 from J; bases not matched to a gene: 12. The DNA for the CDR3 is TGTGCCAGCACCTCAGGGACAGAGACTACCACCGGGGAGCTGTTTTTT. This encodes CASTSGTETTTGELFF.

Concerning this clonotype: A much more abundant neighbour one base away suggests this may be a read error. As the CDR3 is not closed by the conserved phenylalanine or tryptophan, this likely results from a read error. The V and J genes are TRBV3-1 and TRBJ2-1; D may be TRBD1 (5 bases). V shed 5 bases and J shed 11 bases, with 16 bases lying between them. CDR1 and CDR2 (germline): LGHDT, YNNKEL (reference sequence). The CDR3 runs to 13 residues. CDR3 loop: CASSEPLGRKQFY. The CDR3 nucleotides read TGTGCCAGCAGCGAGCCCCTGGGGCGAAAGCAGTTCTAC.

At least ten counts were recorded for this clonotype. The chain joins TRBV20-1 to TRBJ1-1; D ambiguous. The V and J ends lost 2 bases and 5 bases respectively, with 12 bases between them. Per the germline V gene, CDR1 is DFQATT and CDR2 is SNEGSKA (reference sequence). The CDR3 covers 13 residues. CDR3 nucleotide sequence: TGCAGTGCTAGAAATTGGGTAATGACTGAAGCTTTCTTT. It specifies CSARNWVMTEAFF.

This clonotype was counted ten times or more. The gene calls are TRBV27 and TRBJ1-5, with 7 bases lining up with TRBD1. The CDR3 runs 13 residues. The ends lost 8 bases at V and 2 bases at J; junction bases unmatched: 3. Per the germline V gene, CDR1 is MNHEY and CDR2 is SMNVEV (reference sequence). The CDR3 sequence: CASLTGRNQPQHF. CDR3 sequence (DNA): TGTGCCAGCCTGACAGGGCGCAATCAGCCCCAGCATTTT.

This clonotype was recorded a few times. The chain combines TRBV25-1 with TRBJ1-1, with D possibly being TRBD1 (6 bases). The CDR3 runs 16 residues. Per the germline V gene, CDR1 is MGHDK and CDR2 is SYGVNS. Trimming pared 4 bases from V and 7 bases from J, leaving 22 bases between. In DNA, the CDR3 is TGTGCCAGCAGTGGACAACAGGGTAGCTTCTCGGGTGAAGCTTTCTTT. The encoded protein is CASSGQQGSFSGEAFF. The full variable domain, in which reference TRBV25-1 and TRBJ1-1 provide the parts outside the CDR3, is EADIYQTPRYLVIGTGKKITLECSQTMGHDKMYWYQQDPGMELHLIHYSYGVNSTEKGDLSSESTVSRIRTEHFPLTLESARPSHTSQYLCASSGQQGSFSGEAFFGQGTRLTVV.

For the CDR3, the DNA is TGTGCCAGCAGTTTAACGGGGCGGGGGGCTGACGAGCAGTACTTC. Protein product: CASSLTGRGADEQYF. This rearrangement joins TRBV12-3 or TRBV12-4 to TRBJ2-7, with TRBD2 matching over 8 bases. With 2 bases clipped from V and 5 bases from J, the junction kept 8 bases outside the gene matches. CDR3 length: 15 amino acids.

This chain connects TRBV7-3 to TRBJ1-1, with D unclear. Trimming removed 0 bases from V and 0 bases from J, with 5 bases in between. CDR3 length: 14 residues. Germline loops: CDR1 SGHTA, CDR2 FQGTGA. CDR3 amino acids: CASSLTLLNTEAFF. The CDR3 DNA reads as TGTGCCAGCAGCTTAACCTTATTGAACACTGAAGCTTTCTTT.

This clonotype was recorded once. CDR3 in DNA: TGTGCCATCAGGGCCGAGAGCTCCTACAATGAGCAGTTCTTC. Protein product: CAIRAESSYNEQFF. This chain joins TRBV10-3 and TRBJ2-1; D ambiguous. Germline CDR1 ENHRY, CDR2 SYGVKD. The germline V and J ends were trimmed by 6 bases and 0 bases, with 9 bases remaining between them. This CDR3 has 14 residues.